Presented here are 8 T cell receptor beta chains from one specimen sequenced in a study of siplizumab effects on memory and regulatory T cells. Repertoires were generated with immunoSEQ multiplex PCR, while TCRdb's copy carries only in-frame clones and drops some. This table has more than 95,000 clones, roughly 92% appearing once. Sequenced: Tregs sorted from blood. The receptors were gathered from a human donor in good health.

V usage is TRBV23-1 and J usage is TRBJ2-5; no clear D gene. The J call is doubtful: the DNA matches TRBJ2-7 better. TRBV23-1 is noted as an ORF with a role that remains uncertain. CDR3 length: 13 amino acids. The CDR3 region is CASSQSTQYEQYF. The CDR3 DNA reads TGCGCCAGCAGTCAATCAACCCAATACGAGCAGTACTTC.

This clone was detected only a few times. J is TRBJ2-1 and V is TRBV19; a weak D match, TRBD1 (5 bases). Between the trimmed V and J ends, which lost 5 bases and 0 bases, there was a span of 29 bases. CDR3 length equals 21 residues. CDR1 LNHDA and CDR2 SQIVND come from the germline V gene (reference sequence). CDR3 DNA sequence: TGTGCCAGTAGTCGTGGACAAGTCCGGCGCGGCACAAAAAGCTCCTACAATGAGCAGTTCTTC. Translating it yields CASSRGQVRRGTKSSYNEQFF. Full variable domain (rest looked up from reference TRBV19 and TRBJ2-1): DGGITQSPKYLFRKEGQNVTLSCEQNLNHDAMYWYRQDPGQGLRLIYYSQIVNDFQKGDIAEGYSVSREKKESFPLTVTSAQKNPTAFYLCASSRGQVRRGTKSSYNEQFFGPGTRLTVL.

The chain couples TRBV6-1 to TRBJ2-2; D uncertain. This CDR3 region has 13 residues. V was cut by 4 bases and J by 1 base, with 4 bases left in between. The V gene's germline CDR1 is MNHNS and CDR2 SASEGT. The CDR3 region is CASSGQNTGELFF. CDR3 nucleotides: TGTGCCAGCAGTGGACAGAACACCGGGGAGCTGTTTTTT.

This chain uses TRBV20-1 with TRBJ1-2; TRBD1 agrees at 7 bases. Germline CDR1 reads DFQATT; CDR2 reads SNEGSKA (reference sequence). The ends lost 6 bases at V and 13 bases at J; junction bases unmatched: 8. This CDR3 spans 10 amino acids. CDR3 protein: CSAPDRIGTF. CDR3 DNA: TGCAGTGCCCCGGACAGGATCGGCACCTTC.

J is TRBJ1-6 and V is TRBV6-1; a weak D match, TRBD1 (5 bases). The CDR3 runs to 14 residues. V was shortened by 7 bases and J by 6 bases, with 13 bases between the two germline ends. Germline assignment: CDR1 MNHNS and CDR2 SASEGT. The CDR3: CASTNAGFNSPLHF. The CDR3 DNA reads TGTGCCAGCACCAACGCAGGGTTTAATTCACCCCTCCACTTT.

The V call is TRBV7-6, the J call TRBJ2-1; 8 nucleotides line up with TRBD1. The CDR3 totals 19 residues. After removal of 6 bases from V and 0 bases from J, the junction contained 16 bases not matched to a gene. CDR1 is SGHVS, CDR2 FNYEAQ, per germline. CDR3 sequence (DNA): TGTGCCAGCAGTAGACCAGGGGGCCCGGCATCAAGCTCCTACAATGAGCAGTTCTTC. Amino acid sequence: CASSRPGGPASSSYNEQFF.

The chain combines TRBV7-9 with TRBJ2-7, with D possibly being TRBD2 (5 bases). The CDR3 sequence is 15 residues long. The V end lost 7 bases, the J end lost 2 bases, and 18 bases lay between the germline ends. Germline V gene lookup returns CDR1 SEHNR and CDR2 FQNEAQ (reference sequence). CDR3 amino acids: CASTPEEMAPYEQYF. CDR3 bases: TGTGCCAGCACCCCGGAGGAGATGGCCCCCTACGAGCAGTACTTC.

Points on this clone: Other nucleotide sequences from this sample produce the same CDR3. V gene TRBV9 combines with J gene TRBJ2-3; no clear D. The CDR3 extends over 11 amino acids. Trimming cost V 0 bases and J 5 bases, with 1 base left between them. Germline V gene sequence: CDR1 SGDLS, CDR2 YYNGEE. The CDR3 nucleotides are TGTGCCAGCAGCGTAGAAGATACGCAGTATTTT. Its translation: CASSVEDTQYF.